The present T cell receptor (beta chain) was sequenced within a study of CD8 T cells in Susac syndrome. TEMRA cells were FACS-enriched, unlike CD8+ and CD4+ T cells, which were negatively isolated. Germline values: CDR1 KGHDR, CDR2 SFDVKD. The V and J ends lost 3 bases and 4 bases respectively, with 19 bases between them. The CDR3 consists of 17 residues. An input of roughly 0.5 to 1 ug of RNA was subjected to reverse transcription using random hexamers. TCR beta CDR3 was amplified by immunoSEQ covering 54 Vbeta and 13 Jbeta. One entry per CDR3 protein results from TCRdb running MiXCR on the immunoSEQ multiplex PCR reads. Counted here are some 300,000 distinct CDR3 sequences, about 82% occurring once; the ten biggest clones make up around 0.22%.

This clonotype was obtained from a human donor with multiple sclerosis. The sequenced sample was CD8+ T cells from PBMCs. The chain recombines TRBV24-1 with TRBJ2-3, with D perhaps TRBD2 (6 bases). In DNA form, the CDR3 reads TGTGCCACCAGTGATAACAGCGGTCGGGAGCCGGCAGATACGCAGTATTTT. Protein sequence: CATSDNSGREPADTQYF.